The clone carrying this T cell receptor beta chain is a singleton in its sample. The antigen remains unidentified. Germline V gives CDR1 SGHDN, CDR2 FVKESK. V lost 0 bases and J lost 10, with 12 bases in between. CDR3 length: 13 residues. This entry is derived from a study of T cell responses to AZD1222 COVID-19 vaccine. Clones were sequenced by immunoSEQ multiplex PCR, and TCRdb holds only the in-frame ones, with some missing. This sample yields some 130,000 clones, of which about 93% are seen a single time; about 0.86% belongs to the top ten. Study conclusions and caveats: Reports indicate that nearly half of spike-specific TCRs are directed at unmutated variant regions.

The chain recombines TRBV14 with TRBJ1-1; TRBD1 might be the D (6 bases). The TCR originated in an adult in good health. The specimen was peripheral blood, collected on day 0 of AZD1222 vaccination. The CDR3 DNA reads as TGTGCCAGCAGCCAAGACAGGGGAAGGAGAGCTTTCTTT. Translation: CASSQDRGRRAFF.